This T cell receptor beta chain derives from a study of CD8+CD57+ T cells in acquired aplastic anemia. About the study: An average of 3.2 ug of DNA was obtained from sorted CD4+ and CD8+ cells. Findings and caveats of the study: No significant difference in CD8+ Simpson's diversity was found between patients and controls. Found in both controls and patients were 25 to 35 CD8+ CDR3 sequences.

About this clonotype: Its antigen is as yet unknown.

Trimming cost V 0 bases and J 3 bases; bases outside gene matches: 3. Germline-derived CDR1 and CDR2 are SGDLS and YYNGEE. The CDR3 length is 15 residues. Patients sequenced had flow cytometry evidence of CD8+CD57+ cell expansion. Blood was sampled before the patients had received any therapy. TCR beta VDJ and CDR3 profiles were obtained from a genomic DNA template. TCRdb reprocessed the reads with MiXCR, giving one entry per CDR3 protein. The repertoire holds 150,000 to 180,000 distinct CDR3 sequences, approximately 52% seen once, with approximately 12% in the top ten. This rearrangement joins TRBV9 to TRBJ2-3; TRBD1 matches at 8 bases. The clonotype was recovered from a human donor with aplastic anemia. The specimen sequenced was sorted CD4+, CD8+, or CD8+CD57+ T cells (not recorded which) from PBMCs. CDR3 protein: CASSVATGGTDTQYF. CDR3 DNA: TGTGCCAGCAGCGTAGCTACAGGGGGGACAGATACGCAGTATTTT. Combining the CDR3 with reference TRBV9 and TRBJ2-3 gives the whole variable domain DSGVTQTPKHLITATGQRVTLRCSPRSGDLSVYWYQQSLDQGLQFLIQYYNGEERAKGNILERFSAQQFPDLHSELNLSSLELGDSALYFCASSVATGGTDTQYFGPGTRLTVL.